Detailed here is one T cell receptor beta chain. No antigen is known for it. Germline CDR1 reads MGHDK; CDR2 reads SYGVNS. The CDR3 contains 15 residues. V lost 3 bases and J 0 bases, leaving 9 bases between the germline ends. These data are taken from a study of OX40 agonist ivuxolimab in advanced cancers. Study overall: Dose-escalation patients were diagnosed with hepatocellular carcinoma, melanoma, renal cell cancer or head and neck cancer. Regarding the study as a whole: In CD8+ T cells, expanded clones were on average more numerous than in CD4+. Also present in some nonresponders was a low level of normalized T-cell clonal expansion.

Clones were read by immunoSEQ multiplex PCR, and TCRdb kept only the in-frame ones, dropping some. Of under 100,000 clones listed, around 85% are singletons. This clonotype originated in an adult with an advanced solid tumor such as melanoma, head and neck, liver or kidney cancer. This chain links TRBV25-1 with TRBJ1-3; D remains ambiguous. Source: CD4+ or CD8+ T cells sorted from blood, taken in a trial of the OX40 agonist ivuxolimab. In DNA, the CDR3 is TGTGCCAGCAGTGATGAGGGATACTCTGGAAACACCATATATTTT. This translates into CASSDEGYSGNTIYF. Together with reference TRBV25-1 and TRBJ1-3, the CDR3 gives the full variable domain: EADIYQTPRYLVIGTGKKITLECSQTMGHDKMYWYQQDPGMELHLIHYSYGVNSTEKGDLSSESTVSRIRTEHFPLTLESARPSHTSQYLCASSDEGYSGNTIYFGEGSWLTVV.